The clone carrying this TCR beta chain came up a few times. As yet, its antigen is unknown. CDR3 length: 14 amino acids. The junction had 2 bases not matched to a gene; V was cut back by 4 bases and J by 2 bases. Germline V gene lookup returns CDR1 MNHNY and CDR2 SVGAGI (reference sequence). Sequenced by immunoSEQ multiplex PCR; TCRdb stores in-frame clones only, minus some. The table shows 20,000 to 30,000 clones, with about four fifths occurring only once. This record belongs to a study of CD4 T cells in relation to SARS-CoV-2 and coronaviruses. CD4+ T cells from unexposed donors were obtained before the COVID-19 pandemic (2011-2018). Isolation of CD4+ T cells took place after nine to ten days in culture.

This TCR was sampled from a human donor in good health. The sample comprised CD4+ T cells from PBMCs, cultured in vitro. The chain joins TRBV6-6 to TRBJ1-5, with 7 positions matching TRBD1. This CDR3 is CASSFGQGNQPQHF. CDR3 nucleotides: TGTGCCAGCAGTTTCGGACAGGGCAATCAGCCCCAGCATTTT.